This T cell receptor beta chain was captured by sequencing in a study of T-cell memory formation after mild COVID-19. Turning to the study itself: For the most part, TCR clusters were specific to one donor.

This CDR3 is 13 amino acids long. Germline trimming cut 7 bases from V and 6 bases from J; bases unmatched to any gene: 7. Germline V gene lookup returns CDR1 MGHRA and CDR2 YSYEKL. This clonotype turned up a few times. Its antigen is still unknown. Whole-study results and caveats: Mainly in CM and EM were contracting CD4+ clones; CD8+ were in EMRA.

It was 5'RACE with constant-segment primers that produced the TCR alpha and TCR beta cDNA libraries, which carried sample barcodes and UMIs. TCRdb itself ran the 5' RACE reads through MiXCR, one entry per CDR3 protein. The sample contains fewer than 600,000 distinct CDR3 sequences, roughly a fifth of which appear only once. The sequenced material came from PBMCs or a T cell subset sorted from them (not recorded which). The sequence came from an adult woman who had mild COVID-19 (a few samples of this study predate the infection). Cell type and time point are not known. The rearrangement joins TRBV4-1 to TRBJ1-1; 8 bases are a match to TRBD1. The CDR3 nucleotides read TGCGCCAGCATGGACAGGGAATTCGCTGAAGCTTTCTTT. Translation gives CASMDREFAEAFF.